These 13 T cell receptor beta chains were sequenced from one sample in a study of control samples from healthy donors and cancer patients. Libraries were prepared by immunoSEQ multiplex PCR; TCRdb keeps only in-frame clonotypes and omits some of them. The sample has fewer than 85,000 clones; about 95% are singletons. Material for sequencing was blood. The receptors here all came from a woman in her twenties or thirties in good health.

The genes are TRBV6-5 and TRBJ1-6; 9 bases align to TRBD1. The J segment lost 5 bases and the V segment lost 6 bases, leaving 5 bases of the junction unmatched. CDR1 is MNHEY and CDR2 is SVGAGI in the germline V gene. This CDR3 has 15 residues. This CDR3 is CASRIRDRDNSPLHF. The DNA for the CDR3 is TGTGCCAGCAGGATCCGGGACAGGGATAATTCACCCCTCCACTTT.

The genes are TRBV29-1 and TRBJ1-1; possible D gene TRBD1, 5 bases. CDR1 and CDR2 (germline): SQVTM, ANQGSEA. CDR3 length: 12 amino acids. Trimming cost V 7 bases and J 2 bases, with 11 bases left between them. This chain's CDR3 is CSGQGGNTEAFF. In nucleotides, the CDR3 is TGCAGCGGTCAGGGTGGAAACACTGAAGCTTTCTTT.

The chain couples TRBV5-6 to TRBJ1-2; 9 bases are a match to TRBD1. This CDR3 has 16 amino acids. After removal of 2 bases from V and 3 bases from J, the junction contained 8 bases not matched to a gene. In germline, CDR1 is SGHDT, CDR2 YYEEEE. The DNA of the CDR3 is TGTGCCAGCAGCTTTTGGACAGGGGTAAAGGACTATGGCTACACCTTC. Translating it yields CASSFWTGVKDYGYTF.

This clone was observed a single time. This chain connects TRBV28 to TRBJ1-5; tentative D call: TRBD1 (5 bases). Trimming cost V 6 bases and J 0 bases, with 24 bases left between them. CDR1 MDHEN and CDR2 SYDVKM come from the germline V gene. The CDR3 runs 19 residues. CDR3 sequence reads: CASSPLGLSLPYSNQPQHF. The CDR3 DNA is TGTGCCAGCAGCCCTCTGGGGCTCAGCCTCCCATATAGCAATCAGCCCCAGCATTTT.

V gene TRBV11-3 combines with J gene TRBJ1-1, with a weak D call TRBD1 (6 bases). V gave up 2 bases and J gave up 1 base, with 11 bases separating them. This CDR3 contains 15 residues. Germline V gene lookup returns CDR1 SGHNT and CDR2 YENEEA. CDR3 protein: CASSLSGQTNTEAFF. CDR3 coding DNA: TGTGCCAGCAGCTTATCCGGACAGACGAACACTGAAGCTTTCTTT.

The chain uses TRBV24-1 and TRBJ1-1, with D unclear. The germline gives CDR1 KGHDR, CDR2 SFDVKD. This CDR3 has 16 residues. Trimming removed 4 bases at V and 3 bases at J, with 17 bases between. In DNA form, the CDR3 reads TGTGCCACCAGTGAATGGGCAACTGGGGAGTACACTGAAGCTTTCTTT. Translated, it gives CATSEWATGEYTEAFF.

The chain links TRBV5-1 to TRBJ1-2; D gene unclear. Trimming took 4 bases from V and 5 from J, leaving 12 bases between them. The CDR3 length is 13 residues. Germline V lookup: CDR1 SGHRS, CDR2 YFSETQ. The CDR3 nucleotides are TGCGCCAGCAGCAGTGACGCCGGGTATGGCTACACCTTC. It specifies CASSSDAGYGYTF.

The V and J genes are TRBV6-6 and TRBJ2-2; 8 bases are a match to TRBD2. Germline CDR1 is MNHNY and CDR2 is SVGAGI (reference sequence). The CDR3 consists of 15 residues. The junction had 13 bases not matched to a gene; V was cut back by 10 bases and J by 6 bases. Written as DNA, the CDR3 is TGTGCCACCATTTCCGGGACTAGTGAGGCCGGGGAGCTGTTTTTT. Translation gives CATISGTSEAGELFF.

The chain has TRBV2 and TRBJ1-4; D is ambiguous. CDR1 and CDR2 from the germline V gene are SNHLY and FYNNEI. This CDR3 contains 17 residues. Trimming removed 0 bases at V and 5 bases at J, with 16 bases between. The CDR3 DNA reads as TGTGCCAGCAGTGAAGCGTTAATGGGAAGACTAAATGAAAAACTGTTTTTT. Translation gives CASSEALMGRLNEKLFF.

This CDR3 is CATSDVDGISGYTF. CDR3 bases: TGTGCCACCAGTGATGTGGACGGAATCTCTGGCTACACCTTC. This chain joins TRBV24-1 and TRBJ1-2; unclear D gene. This CDR3 comprises 14 residues. In germline, CDR1 is KGHDR, CDR2 SFDVKD. V was clipped by 3 bases and J by 7 bases, with 14 bases between them.

The chain recombines TRBV5-4 with TRBJ1-1, with 8 bases aligning to TRBD1. Germline loops: CDR1 SGHNT, CDR2 YYREEE (reference sequence). The CDR3 runs 12 residues. The J segment lost 6 bases and the V segment lost 4 bases, leaving 2 bases of the junction unmatched. In DNA, the CDR3 is TGTGCCAGCAGCCCGGACAGGGCTGAAGCTTTCTTT. Residues: CASSPDRAEAFF.

The gene calls are TRBV6-5 and TRBJ1-5, with no clear D. V lost 3 bases and J 4 bases, leaving 13 bases between the germline ends. The germline V gene encodes CDR1 MNHEY and CDR2 SVGAGI. This CDR3 comprises 15 residues. This chain's CDR3 is CASSYSAASNQPQHF. Written as DNA, the CDR3 is TGTGCCAGCAGTTATTCGGCAGCCAGTAATCAGCCCCAGCATTTT.

The CDR3 sequence is CASSGRAGGFEPQHF. The DNA for the CDR3 is TGTGCCAGCAGTGGGAGGGCAGGGGGCTTTGAGCCCCAGCATTTT. The chain links TRBV2 to TRBJ1-5, with 8 bases that match TRBD1. After removal of 4 bases from V and 8 bases from J, the junction contained 10 bases not matched to a gene. Germline CDR1 SNHLY, CDR2 FYNNEI. The CDR3 runs to 15 residues.